Listed here are 27 T cell receptor beta chains from one sample, sequenced in a study of blood T cell repertoires in COVID-19. The protocol was immunoSEQ multiplex PCR, while the TCRdb copy is restricted to in-frame clones and leaves out a portion. The sample records 450,000 or so clones, nearly 90% being singletons. The specimen sequenced was peripheral blood. The receptors were sampled from a man between 18 and 29 years old with COVID-19, enrolled during active disease.

The gene calls are TRBV6-4 and TRBJ1-1; the match to TRBD1 covers 8 bases. The V and J ends lost 6 bases and 5 bases, in that order; junction bases with no gene match: 11. Germline-derived CDR1 and CDR2 are MRHNA and SNTAGT. CDR3 size: 15 residues. CDR3 coding DNA: TGTGCCAGCAGCCCAGGGACAGGCGGGAAAACTGAAGCTTTCTTT. The encoded protein is CASSPGTGGKTEAFF.

V gene TRBV2 combines with J gene TRBJ2-4; D may be TRBD1 (9 bases). Trimming took off 7 bases at V and 9 bases at J, with 22 bases between the two ends. Germline assignment: CDR1 SNHLY and CDR2 FYNNEI. The CDR3 is made up of 15 amino acids. For the CDR3, the DNA is TGTGCCAGCAACGGGGGGGACAGGGAAATTTCCATTCAGTACTTC. Amino acid sequence: CASNGGDREISIQYF.

A single count supports this clone. The gene calls are TRBV30 and TRBJ1-5; D is uncertain. Germline-derived CDR1 and CDR2 are GTSNPN and SVGIG (reference sequence). This CDR3 is 13 amino acids long. The germline V and J ends were trimmed by 0 bases and 9 bases, with 12 bases remaining between them. CDR3 loop: CAWSVSGSGPQHF. As DNA, the CDR3 is TGTGCCTGGAGTGTGTCGGGTTCTGGGCCCCAGCATTTT.

The chain couples TRBV24-1 to TRBJ2-1; 8 nucleotides agree with TRBD1. The junction had 9 bases not matched to a gene; V was cut back by 3 bases and J by 6 bases. The CDR3 is made up of 16 amino acids. Germline CDR1 and CDR2: KGHDR and SFDVKD. CDR3 nucleotides: TGTGCCACCAGTGATCCCGACAGGGGCCAGAGCAATGAGCAGTTCTTC. Amino acid sequence: CATSDPDRGQSNEQFF.

This clone was seen a handful of times. The V gene is TRBV13, the J gene TRBJ2-2; 8 nucleotides match TRBD2. Germline CDR1 is PRHDT and CDR2 is FYEKMQ (reference sequence). The CDR3 is 14 amino acids. V shed 8 bases, J shed 7 bases, and the junction held 9 bases outside the gene matches. The CDR3 DNA sequence: TGTGCCAGCCGTCCGGGGGGGCCCATCGGGGAGCTGTTTTTT. As protein: CASRPGGPIGELFF.

This rearrangement joins TRBV7-6 to TRBJ2-5, with D perhaps matching TRBD1 (6 bases). The CDR3 runs to 18 residues. CDR1 is SGHVS and CDR2 is FNYEAQ in the germline V gene. V lost 5 bases and J lost 2, with 24 bases in between. The CDR3 protein is CASSRRRQGSVGQETQYF. The CDR3, as DNA: TGTGCCAGCAGCCGCCGTAGGCAGGGGAGTGTGGGACAAGAGACCCAGTACTTC.

This clone has only one observation. The chain uses TRBV7-2 and TRBJ1-6; D uncertain. V lost 7 bases and J lost 8, with 12 bases in between. The CDR3 length is 13 residues. Germline V CDR1 and CDR2: SGHTA, FQGNSA. CDR3 loop: CASTTSGYSPLHF. The CDR3 DNA is TGTGCCAGCACCACGTCGGGATATTCACCCCTCCACTTT.

This clone was picked up a small number of times. The chain recombines TRBV2 with TRBJ2-6; D is undetermined. V was trimmed by 7 bases and J by 4 bases, leaving 20 bases between them. Per germline, CDR1 SNHLY and CDR2 FYNNEI. The CDR3 spans 17 residues. CDR3 sequence: CASTGIQSRPGANVLTF. CDR3 bases: TGTGCCAGCACTGGCATACAGTCACGCCCGGGGGCCAACGTCCTGACTTTC.

The J gene is TRBJ2-5, the V gene TRBV27; 9 nucleotides align to TRBD2. Germline values: CDR1 MNHEY, CDR2 SMNVEV (reference sequence). The CDR3 is 16 residues long. J gave up 5 bases and V 3 bases, and 10 bases lay outside the gene matches. The CDR3, as DNA: TGTGCCAGCAGTTTCTTAGGGGCGGGAGGGGTCGAGACCCAGTACTTC. Its protein is CASSFLGAGGVETQYF.

The rearrangement joins TRBV7-8 to TRBJ2-7; TRBD2 might be the D (5 bases). Trimming pared 6 bases from V and 2 bases from J, leaving 11 bases between. CDR1 and CDR2 (germline): SGHVS, FQNEAQ. The CDR3 loop spans 13 amino acids. CDR3 residues: CASSQSGTYEQYF. The CDR3 bases are TGTGCCAGCAGTCAGTCCGGGACCTACGAGCAGTACTTC.

V usage is TRBV6-2 or TRBV6-3 and J usage is TRBJ2-1, with D uncertain. The CDR3 loop spans 12 amino acids. V was shortened by 6 bases and J by 5 bases, with 8 bases between the two germline ends. CDR1 is MNHEY and CDR2 is SVGEGT in the germline V gene. The CDR3 region is CASSRPDNEQFF. The CDR3 bases are TGTGCCAGCAGCCGGCCCGACAATGAGCAGTTCTTC.

CDR3 protein: CASSPYPESYEQYF. The CDR3 nucleotides read TGTGCCAGCAGCCCCTACCCCGAATCCTACGAGCAGTACTTC. This chain joins TRBV3-1 (or the pseudogene TRBV3-2) and TRBJ2-7; D not certain. Germline CDR1 and CDR2: LGHDT and YNNKEL (reference sequence). CDR3 length: 14 residues. Trimming cost V 4 bases and J 1 base, with 11 bases left between them.

This clone showed up just once. This chain joins TRBV7-9 and TRBJ1-3; D not resolved. The germline V and J ends were trimmed by 4 bases and 3 bases, with 16 bases remaining between them. Germline CDR1 and CDR2: SEHNR and FQNEAQ (reference sequence). The CDR3 is 16 residues long. CDR3 residues: CASSSLIRLHGNTIYF. Here the CDR3 DNA reads TGTGCCAGCAGCTCCCTCATTAGACTTCATGGAAACACCATATATTTT.

This chain connects TRBV5-6 to TRBJ1-3; D is unclear. The ends were cut back, 1 base at V and 3 bases at J, with 5 bases in the middle. Germline lookup yields CDR1 SGHDT and CDR2 YYEEEE. The CDR3 loop spans 13 amino acids. The CDR3 loop reads CASSLRGGNTIYF. The CDR3 DNA reads as TGTGCCAGCAGCTTGCGGGGTGGAAACACCATATATTTT.

The rearrangement joins TRBV29-1 to TRBJ2-4; TRBD2 aligns across 8 bases. Germline CDR1 reads SQVTM; CDR2 reads ANQGSEA. The CDR3 is made up of 15 amino acids. The ends lost 5 bases at V and 4 bases at J; junction bases unmatched: 10. CDR3 bases: TGCAGCGTTCTTAGACTAGCGTACGATAAAAACATTCAGTACTTC. Residues: CSVLRLAYDKNIQYF.

This sequence joins TRBV27 and TRBJ2-2; 8 nucleotides align to TRBD1. The V and J ends lost 5 bases and 7 bases, in that order; junction bases with no gene match: 9. The CDR3 sequence is 15 residues long. Per germline, CDR1 MNHEY and CDR2 SMNVEV (reference sequence). CDR3 in amino acids: CASSARQGMIGELFF. CDR3 DNA sequence: TGTGCCAGCAGTGCCCGACAGGGGATGATCGGGGAGCTGTTTTTT.

The chain joins TRBV2 to TRBJ2-7; 8 nucleotides line up with TRBD1. This CDR3 spans 15 amino acids. Germline CDR1 reads SNHLY; CDR2 reads FYNNEI. V lost 3 bases to trimming and J lost 5 bases; unmatched junction nucleotides: 9. The chain's CDR3 is CASSDWSGGFNEQYF. Here the CDR3 DNA reads TGTGCCAGCAGTGATTGGTCAGGGGGCTTTAACGAGCAGTACTTC.

The chain recombines TRBV28 with TRBJ1-1; 9 bases agree with TRBD1. V shed 0 bases and J 4 bases; nucleotides not matched to a gene: 0. The CDR3 covers 14 residues. CDR1 is MDHEN and CDR2 is SYDVKM in the germline V gene. CDR3 nucleotides: TGTGCCAGCAGTTTATGGGGACAGGGCACTGAAGCTTTCTTT. This codes for CASSLWGQGTEAFF.

This sequence joins TRBV6-5 and TRBJ2-1, with 9 bases matching TRBD2. Germline CDR1 MNHEY, CDR2 SVGAGI. Germline trimming cut 8 bases from V and 7 bases from J; bases unmatched to any gene: 12. The CDR3 length is 15 residues. The CDR3, as DNA: TGTGCCAGCCCGGGAGCGGGGGGAATTCGAAATGAGCAGTTCTTC. The encoded protein is CASPGAGGIRNEQFF.

The chain has TRBV6-5 and TRBJ1-3; no clear D gene. CDR3 length equals 14 residues. V was cut by 2 bases and J by 9 bases, with 14 bases left in between. The germline V gene has CDR1 MNHEY and CDR2 SVGAGI. The CDR3 sequence: CASSYDETTGTIYF. The CDR3 DNA reads TGTGCCAGCAGTTACGATGAGACTACGGGCACCATATATTTT.

This clone has just a few counts. The chain employs TRBV19 and TRBJ2-1, with D tentatively TRBD2 (6 bases). The CDR3 runs 14 residues. CDR1 LNHDA and CDR2 SQIVND come from the germline V gene (reference sequence). V was pared by 10 bases and J by 4 bases, with 17 bases between. The CDR3 is CATKPGGTYNEQFF. CDR3 sequence (DNA): TGTGCCACCAAACCGGGCGGGACTTACAATGAGCAGTTCTTC.

The chain carries TRBV19 and TRBJ2-3, with D maybe TRBD1 (5 bases). In germline, CDR1 is LNHDA, CDR2 SQIVND (reference sequence). There are 14 residues in the CDR3. Trimming cost V 5 bases and J 3 bases, with 12 bases left between them. CDR3 residues: CASSAVAGTDTQYF. CDR3 sequence (DNA): TGTGCCAGTAGTGCCGTCGCAGGGACAGATACGCAGTATTTT.

The chain uses TRBV25-1 and TRBJ2-7; TRBD1 agrees at 10 bases. The CDR3 sequence is 13 residues long. The germline V gene encodes CDR1 MGHDK and CDR2 SYGVNS. Trimming took 8 bases from V and 4 from J; bases not matched to a gene: 5. CDR3 DNA sequence: TGTGCCAGCGGATGGACAGGGGGTTACGAGCAGTACTTC. It yields the protein CASGWTGGYEQYF.

The chain employs TRBV19 and TRBJ1-1, with 9 positions matching TRBD1. This CDR3 comprises 14 residues. V lost 4 bases to trimming and J lost 4 bases; unmatched junction nucleotides: 4. Looked up from germline, CDR1 is LNHDA and CDR2 is SQIVND (reference sequence). The chain's CDR3 is CASSKGQGRTEAFF. The CDR3 coding sequence is TGTGCCAGTAGTAAAGGACAGGGGCGCACTGAAGCTTTCTTT.

The chain has TRBV5-7 and TRBJ2-1; D is possibly TRBD2 (5 bases). TRBV5-7 is sorted into the ORF group, with uncertain function. Between the trimmed V and J ends, which lost 2 bases and 0 bases, there was a span of 21 bases. The CDR3 spans 19 residues. The CDR3 loop is CASSFIPASTGSSYNEQFF. The CDR3 DNA follows: TGTGCCAGCAGCTTTATCCCTGCTTCGACGGGGAGCTCCTACAATGAGCAGTTCTTC.

The sample holds many counts of this clone. The gene calls are TRBV4-2 and TRBJ2-6; maybe TRBD1 (6 bases). The CDR3 is made up of 17 amino acids. Looked up from germline, CDR1 is LGHNA and CDR2 is YNFKEQ. V lost 0 bases and J lost 1, with 10 bases in between. Here the CDR3 DNA reads TGTGCCAGCAGCCAAGAGGACAGCTCTTCTGGGGCCAACGTCCTGACTTTC. Amino acids: CASSQEDSSSGANVLTF.

A word on this clone: The identical CDR3 is also encoded by other nucleotide sequences in the sample. The gene calls are TRBV4-1 and TRBJ1-5; tentative D call: TRBD1 (5 bases). CDR1 is MGHRA and CDR2 is YSYEKL in the germline V gene. The CDR3 runs to 14 residues. Trimming took 0 bases from V and 4 from J, leaving 7 bases between them. The CDR3 here is CASSQEGGNQPQHF. CDR3 sequence (DNA): TGCGCCAGCAGCCAAGAGGGGGGTAATCAGCCCCAGCATTTT.